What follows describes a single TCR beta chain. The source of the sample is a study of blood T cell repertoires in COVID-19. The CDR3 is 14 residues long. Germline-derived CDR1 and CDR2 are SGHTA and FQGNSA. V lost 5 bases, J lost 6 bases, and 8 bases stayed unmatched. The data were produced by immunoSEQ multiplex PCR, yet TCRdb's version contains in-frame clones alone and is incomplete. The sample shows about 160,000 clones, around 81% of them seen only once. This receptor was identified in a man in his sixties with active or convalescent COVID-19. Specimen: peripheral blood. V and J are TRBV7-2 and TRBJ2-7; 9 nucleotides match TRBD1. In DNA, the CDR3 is TGTGCCAGCAGCCTAACAGGGGGCGCGGTCGAGCAGTACTTC. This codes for CASSLTGGAVEQYF.